This paragraph reports one TCR beta chain. The sample originates from a study of blood T cell repertoires in COVID-19. At the level of the study: In each case, the material was cDNA or gDNA derived from T cells, B-cell-depleted T cells, or PBMCs.

This CDR3 is 16 amino acids long. Trimming pared 4 bases from V and 4 bases from J, leaving 19 bases between. Germline V lookup: CDR1 SGHNT, CDR2 YYREEE (reference sequence). The assay was immunoSEQ multiplex PCR, and TCRdb's table has in-frame clones only and misses some. Among under 300,000 clones listed, around 81% were seen once. The chain carries TRBV5-4 and TRBJ2-3; D is perhaps TRBD1 (7 bases). This clonotype originated in a man between 25 and 39 years old who had recovered from COVID-19. Source material: peripheral blood. Here the CDR3 reads CASSPPGARGADTQYF. CDR3 DNA: TGTGCCAGCAGCCCCCCCGGTGCCAGGGGGGCAGATACGCAGTATTTT.